The present TCR beta chain was sequenced within a study of shared T cell receptors in the human thymus. The assay was immunoSEQ multiplex PCR, and TCRdb's table has in-frame clones only and misses some. The table has more than 550,000 clones, more than 75% seen once. Germline CDR1 GTSNPN, CDR2 SVGIG (reference sequence). The CDR3 sequence is 17 residues long. Trimming cost V 2 bases and J 2 bases; bases outside gene matches: 8. Another study also made use of these data, one on human thymus T cells. That publication notes: Samples came from healthy Finnish infants during open corrective cardiac surgery. Thymus tissue was removed during corrective cardiac surgery. Thymic and blood repertoires seemed to show skewed V and J gene use. Related work showed strongly overlapping thymic repertoires across unrelated individuals.

The specimen was thymocytes. This chain uses TRBV30 with TRBJ2-2, with TRBD2 identical over 10 bases. The source of this sequence is a boy in the first two years of life with a congenital heart defect. CDR3: CAWSYASGRANTGELFF. CDR3 coding DNA: TGTGCCTGGAGTTATGCGAGCGGGAGGGCTAACACCGGGGAGCTGTTTTTT. The whole variable domain, filled in from reference TRBV30 and TRBJ2-2, reads SQTIHQWPATLVQPVGSPLSLECTVEGTSNPNLYWYRQAAGRGLQLLFYSVGIGQISSEVPQNLSASRPQDRQFILSSKKLLLSDSGFYLCAWSYASGRANTGELFFGEGSRLTVL.